This TCR beta chain was sequenced for a study of blood T cell repertoires in COVID-19 (dated by TCRdb to 2018 to 2021). Regarding the complete study: Samples covering the acute and convalescent phases of COVID-19 were provided by collaborators in the United States, Italy and Spain. The material from the prospective study consisted of cDNA or gDNA derived from T cells, B-cell-depleted T cells, or PBMCs. Subjects who had been exposed to COVID-19, were actively infected with it, or had recovered from it provided the deeply sampled blood TCRbeta repertoires that made up the dataset. The repertoires were released in a freely available public database intended as a resource for research on the immune response to SARS-CoV-2. The samples were drawn from two sources: the first 160 participants of the ongoing ImmuneRACE study, and 1,254 subjects contributed by 6 global collaborators. Nearly every sample came with metadata listing a de-identified subject ID, COVID-19 status, age in years and sex. Where available, HLA class I and class II types were obtained from metadata supplied by the sample provider rather than from assay-based typing.

The immunoSEQ Assay, a bias-controlled multiplex PCR, was used to amplify TCRbeta CDR3 regions from genomic DNA. The original methods were these. The number of nucleated cells in each sample was estimated by amplification of reference gene primers within the assay. To quantify the absolute abundance of each unique TCRbeta CDR3 rearrangement, sequence reads were collapsed and filtered. Productive Simpson clonality was computed per sample as the square root of Simpson's diversity index over productive rearrangements. As stored in TCRdb, this immuneACCESS dataset retains in-frame rearrangements with V and J assigned. A fraction of the clones does not appear; measured against another copy, unresolved V genes explain less than half of the discrepancy, and the remainder lacks a known reason. The DNA gave D and trimming, while V, J and clone size come from that table. This sample lists 180,000 or so clones; around four fifths were detected once. Together, the top ten hold 10% to 15% of the sample.

A word on this clone: No cognate antigen has been identified for it. No quality values exist for individual bases; no much larger clone is one base distant.

Enrolling through a virtual design, the prospective study's participants ranged in age from roughly 18 to 95 years and lived across some 23 United States geographic areas. In the prospective study, cohorts were assigned on the basis of participant-reported clinical history obtained from a screening survey and a study questionnaire. Recovered participants in ImmuneRACE Cohort 3 were defined as having two consecutive negative NP/OP PCR tests, clearance from a healthcare professional, or resolution of symptoms. In the prospective study, mobile phlebotomists collected whole blood, serum and a nasopharyngeal or oropharyngeal swab from each participant. Over an approximately two-month period, participants in the prospective study had the option of providing additional blood draws and questionnaires. Prospective study blood samples were shipped either frozen or at room temperature before DNA extraction.

Points the paper makes about the study in general: The quantity of clinical and demographic metadata differed by source and by participant and was supplied without curation.

The CDR3 numbers 13 residues from cysteine through phenylalanine. The retained sequence is limited to the CDR3, 39 bases, with the frame set at the first base. The CDR1 and CDR2 encoded by the germline V gene are KGHDR and SFDVKD. V sheds 3 bases and J sheds 4 bases, leaving 5 bases between their ends. What was sequenced was PBMCs or T cells enriched from blood (not recorded which). The source is a woman aged 60-75 years who had recovered from COVID-19. The rearrangement joined TRBV24-1 to TRBJ2-2; the D gene is unclear. Here is the DNA: TGTGCCACCAGTGATCCGGGCACCGGGGAGCTGTTTTTT. Translation gives CATSDPGTGELFF.